Sequencing of this T cell receptor beta chain was carried out in a study of blood T cells in healthy people across ages. V lost 5 bases to trimming and J lost 5 bases; unmatched junction nucleotides: 6. The CDR3 runs 15 residues. In germline, CDR1 is LNHDA, CDR2 SQIVND (reference sequence). There are a few counts of this clonotype. Through a sample-barcoded 5' primer and a J-beta primer mix, a second PCR was run for about 6 to 11 cycles. TCRdb analysed the 5' RACE reads with MiXCR anew, one entry per CDR3 protein. The sample contains about 930,000 distinct CDR3 sequences, almost 30% of which appear only once. This sample was shared with a second study, whose subject was T cells of mothers and their children.

Sample: blood. The chain has TRBV19 and TRBJ2-1; 10 positions agree with TRBD2. The sequence came from a woman in her 40s in good health. CDR3 amino acids: CASSRSGGAHNEQFF. The DNA of the CDR3 is TGTGCCAGTAGTCGCAGCGGGGGGGCCCACAATGAGCAGTTCTTC.